This T cell receptor beta chain was found in a study of T cell repertoires in cytomegalovirus infection. As concerns this clonotype: Its antigen is undetermined.

MiXCR, applied by TCRdb to the reads, yields one record per CDR3 protein. This sample has 550,000 to 850,000 distinct CDR3 sequences, with approximately 33% found just once. The CDR3 is 13 amino acids. The V gene end was trimmed by 4 bases and the J gene end by 9 bases; junction bases not matched to a gene: 3. Germline CDR1 is KGHDR and CDR2 is SFDVKD. Source: cultured PBMCs, taken from culture after CMV antigen stimulation. The source of this sequence is a human donor in good health (CMV status not recorded). Some clones in this sample may be carry-over from other donors' samples. The chain links TRBV24-1 to TRBJ2-1; 9 bases fit TRBD1. CDR3 nucleotides: TGTGCCACCAGTGAAACAGGGGGCAGTGAGCAGTTCTTC. Residues: CATSETGGSEQFF.